Detailed here is one T cell receptor (beta chain). Its antigen is undetermined. V was pared by 1 base and J by 5 bases, with 15 bases between. There are 16 residues in the CDR3. The germline CDR1 and CDR2 sequences are LNHNV and YYDKDF (reference sequence). This sample was included in a study of T cell responses to AZD1222 COVID-19 vaccine. Study-wide results and limits: Spike-spanning, vaccine-associated CD4 TCRs were dominant at 160-218 and 743-854.

Profiled with immunoSEQ multiplex PCR; TCRdb holds only in-frame clones, not every one. The sample includes approximately 170,000 clones, around 94% seen only once; the top ten take 5.1%. This rearrangement joins TRBV15 to TRBJ2-1; the D is unclear. The sequences come from peripheral blood, collected 28 days after the second AZD1222 dose. This receptor was identified in an adult who received the AZD1222 COVID-19 vaccine. The CDR3 nucleotides are TGTGCCACCAGCAGAGGGGGTGTAAACCCGGACAATGAGCAGTTCTTC. This translates into CATSRGGVNPDNEQFF.